A single sample is the source of the 8 T cell receptor beta chains below, sequenced in a study of vaccination and CD4 T cells after COVID-19. Treatment indicated: approximately 9-day PBMC culture with coronavirus spike peptide pools or control peptides (ViraFEST assay). With the Oncomine TCR Beta short-read assay, DNA from cultured CD4+ T cells was sequenced. TCRdb reprocessed the PCR reads via MiXCR and lists one record per CDR3 protein. In the table there are 6,000 to 8,500 distinct CDR3 sequences, 45% of which are singletons. These receptors' antigens are unknown. The specimen was CD4+ T cells from blood, cultured in vitro. The receptors here all came from a human donor who had recovered from COVID-19.

This clonotype has only a few counts. CDR3 region: CSAGDRGVRQPQHF. The CDR3 coding sequence is TGCAGTGCTGGCGACAGGGGGGTGCGGCAGCCCCAGCATTTT. The V call is TRBV20-1, the J call TRBJ1-5; TRBD1 matches at 9 bases. The germline V gene has CDR1 DFQATT and CDR2 SNEGSKA (reference sequence). This CDR3 comprises 14 residues. V was clipped by 5 bases and J by 7 bases; unmatched bases: 9.

A few counts support this clonotype. V usage is TRBV15 and J usage is TRBJ1-6; no clear D. The CDR3 runs to 15 residues. With 0 bases removed from V and 11 bases from J, the gap between germline ends came to 14 bases. Per the germline V gene, CDR1 is LNHNV and CDR2 is YYDKDF (reference sequence). Here the CDR3 DNA reads TGTGCCACCAGCAGAGAAAAGGTGCTTTGGGCACCCCTCCACTTT. Its protein is CATSREKVLWAPLHF.

The sample holds a few counts of this clonotype. This chain joins TRBV6-1 and TRBJ1-1, with 9 positions matching TRBD1. CDR1 MNHNS and CDR2 SASEGT come from the germline V gene. The CDR3 loop spans 14 amino acids. The ends lost 6 bases at V and 2 bases at J; junction bases unmatched: 4. In nucleotides, the CDR3 is TGTGCCAGCAGAAAGGACAGGGGCAACACTGAAGCTTTCTTT. Amino acid sequence: CASRKDRGNTEAFF.

V is TRBV6-2 or TRBV6-3 and J is TRBJ2-3; tentatively, D is TRBD1 (6 bases). This CDR3 comprises 14 residues. Germline CDR1 is MNHEY and CDR2 is SVGEGT. V was trimmed by 7 bases and J by 3 bases, leaving 14 bases between them. CDR3 coding DNA: TGTGCCAGCACCGCCAGGGGTGATACAGATACGCAGTATTTT. The encoded protein is CASTARGDTDTQYF.

V and J are TRBV20-1 and TRBJ2-3; 8 bases match TRBD1. The CDR3 is made up of 15 amino acids. CDR1 and CDR2 (germline): DFQATT, SNEGSKA (reference sequence). Losses at the gene ends were 3 bases for V and 0 bases for J; bases not matched to a gene: 5. CDR3 sequence reads: CSASHQGASTDTQYF. CDR3 DNA sequence: TGCAGTGCTAGTCATCAGGGGGCTAGCACAGATACGCAGTATTTT.

This clonotype has more than one count but fewer than ten. The rearrangement joins TRBV6-5 to TRBJ1-1, with D perhaps matching TRBD1 (5 bases). V was shortened by 2 bases and J by 4 bases, with 20 bases between the two germline ends. Germline CDR1 is MNHEY and CDR2 is SVGAGI. This CDR3 is built from 17 residues. The DNA for the CDR3 is TGTGCCAGCAGTTACGACGGAAGAATGGCAGGGCGCACTGAAGCTTTCTTT. Its translation is CASSYDGRMAGRTEAFF.

The chain carries TRBV27 and TRBJ1-1, with 7 bases matching TRBD1. Germline trimming cut 6 bases from V and 1 base from J; bases unmatched to any gene: 8. Germline assignment: CDR1 MNHEY and CDR2 SMNVEV (reference sequence). The CDR3 has 15 residues. DNA for the CDR3: TGTGCCAGCAGCCCCACAGGGGCCGGGAACACTGAAGCTTTCTTT. Translating it yields CASSPTGAGNTEAFF.

This clonotype was detected only a few times. The chain joins TRBV6-5 to TRBJ1-2; 8 bases fit TRBD1. The ends lost 4 bases at V and 8 bases at J; junction bases unmatched: 9. The CDR3 has 14 amino acids. Germline V gives CDR1 MNHEY, CDR2 SVGAGI. CDR3 DNA: TGTGCCAGCAGTTCCGCGGGACAGGATCGAGGCTACACCTTC. Translated: CASSSAGQDRGYTF.